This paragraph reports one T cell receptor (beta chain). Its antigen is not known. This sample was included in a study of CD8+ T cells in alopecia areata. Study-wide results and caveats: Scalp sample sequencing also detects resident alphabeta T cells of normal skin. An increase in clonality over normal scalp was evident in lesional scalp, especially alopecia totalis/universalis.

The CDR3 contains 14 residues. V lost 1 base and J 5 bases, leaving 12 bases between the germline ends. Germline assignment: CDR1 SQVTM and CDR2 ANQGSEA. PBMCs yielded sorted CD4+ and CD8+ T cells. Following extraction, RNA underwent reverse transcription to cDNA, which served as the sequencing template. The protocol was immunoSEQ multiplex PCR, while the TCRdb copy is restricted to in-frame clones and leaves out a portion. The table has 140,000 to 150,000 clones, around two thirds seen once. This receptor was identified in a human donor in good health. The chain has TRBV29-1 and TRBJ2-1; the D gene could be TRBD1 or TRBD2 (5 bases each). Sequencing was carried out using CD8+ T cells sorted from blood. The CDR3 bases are TGCAGCGTTGAAGGGGGGAAGGATAACAATGAGCAGTTCTTC. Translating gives CSVEGGKDNNEQFF.